These 25 T cell receptor beta chains came from one sample sequenced in a study of T cell changes during pregnancy in multiple sclerosis. This table comes from immunoSEQ multiplex PCR, and its TCRdb copy is limited to in-frame clones, with some not included. The sample carries under 35,000 clones, roughly 90% recorded once. The sample here was CD8+ T cells from peripheral blood mononuclear cells, taken before pregnancy. Every receptor here comes from a female donor with multiple sclerosis, enrolled in a pregnancy study.

V and J are TRBV6-1 and TRBJ1-2, with 7 positions matching TRBD1. Germline CDR1 MNHNS, CDR2 SASEGT. The V and J ends lost 3 bases and 2 bases, in that order; junction bases with no gene match: 6. This CDR3 has 15 residues. CDR3 nucleotides: TGTGCCAGCAGTGACCCGGGACAGCAGAACTATGGCTACACCTTC. It is translated as CASSDPGQQNYGYTF.

The chain recombines TRBV2 with TRBJ2-1, with D unresolved. CDR3 size: 15 residues. From germline, CDR1 is SNHLY and CDR2 FYNNEI. V lost 5 bases to trimming and J lost 7 bases, with 18 bases between them. The CDR3 nucleotides are TGTGCCAGCAGTTCTCAGACTCAACCTACAAATGAGCAGTTCTTC. Translation: CASSSQTQPTNEQFF.

The rearrangement links TRBV5-1 to TRBJ1-1, with a tentative D call TRBD1 (5 bases). Germline assignment: CDR1 SGHRS and CDR2 YFSETQ. V was cut by 4 bases and J by 4 bases, with 17 bases left in between. CDR3 length: 15 amino acids. Written as DNA, the CDR3 is TGCGCCAGCAGCCAAACGACAGTTCCCGCCACTGAAGCTTTCTTT. It codes for CASSQTTVPATEAFF.

V and J are TRBV18 and TRBJ2-5, with a possible D match to TRBD2 (5 bases). The CDR3 runs 16 residues. Trimming shortened V by 7 bases and J by 3 bases, and 21 bases separated the two germline ends. Germline CDR1 is KGHSH and CDR2 is LQKENI. The CDR3 region is CASFPRPGSAEETQYF. The CDR3 bases are TGTGCCAGCTTCCCAAGGCCGGGTTCAGCGGAAGAGACCCAGTACTTC.

This CDR3 reads CASSWSGAYEQYF. DNA of the CDR3: TGCGCCAGCAGCTGGTCAGGTGCCTACGAGCAGTACTTC. The chain employs TRBV5-1 and TRBJ2-7; D not resolved. With 3 bases removed from V and 2 bases from J, the gap between germline ends came to 9 bases. CDR3 size: 13 residues. The germline V gene has CDR1 SGHRS and CDR2 YFSETQ. Together with reference TRBV5-1 and TRBJ2-7, the CDR3 gives the full variable domain: KAGVTQTPRYLIKTRGQQVTLSCSPISGHRSVSWYQQTPGQGLQFLFEYFSETQRNKGNFPGRFSGRQFSNSRSEMNVSTLELGDSALYLCASSWSGAYEQYFGPGTRLTVT.

In DNA form, the CDR3 reads TGTGCCTGCGGCGGGACTACGGACTACAATGAGCAGTTCTTC. This gives the protein CACGGTTDYNEQFF. This chain uses TRBV30 with TRBJ2-1, with TRBD2 identical over 7 bases. Germline trimming cut 6 bases from V and 3 bases from J; bases unmatched to any gene: 8. Germline V gives CDR1 GTSNPN, CDR2 SVGIG (reference sequence). The CDR3 consists of 14 residues.

The genes are TRBV7-9 and TRBJ2-2; D is ambiguous. Per the germline V gene, CDR1 is SEHNR and CDR2 is FQNEAQ (reference sequence). V was cut by 5 bases and J by 6 bases, with 13 bases left in between. There are 14 residues in the CDR3. This CDR3 is CASSPLLPAGELFF. The CDR3 DNA reads TGTGCCAGCAGCCCGCTACTACCGGCCGGGGAGCTGTTTTTT.

V gene TRBV27 combines with J gene TRBJ2-7, with a tentative D call TRBD1 (7 bases). Trimming shortened V by 6 bases and J by 3 bases, and 12 bases separated the two germline ends. This CDR3 region has 13 residues. Germline CDR1 reads MNHEY; CDR2 reads SMNVEV (reference sequence). The CDR3 region has the DNA TGTGCCAGCAGGCGGGACAGTGACTACGAGCAGTACTTC. Translated: CASRRDSDYEQYF.

This chain connects TRBV6-4 to TRBJ2-2; TRBD1 matches at 7 bases. V trimming: 2 bases; J trimming: 3 bases; junction bases outside the gene matches: 0. CDR3 length: 14 residues. Germline CDR1 and CDR2: MRHNA and SNTAGT. The CDR3 spells CASSDDRDTGELFF. The CDR3, as DNA: TGTGCCAGCAGTGACGACAGGGACACCGGGGAGCTGTTTTTT.

This sequence joins TRBV29-1 and TRBJ2-2, with a possible D match to TRBD2 (5 bases). Germline-derived CDR1 and CDR2 are SQVTM and ANQGSEA. The ends were cut back, 4 bases at V and 4 bases at J, with 10 bases in the middle. CDR3 length: 13 residues. CDR3 in DNA: TGCAGCGTTGCGAGGGCGCGCACCGGGGAGCTGTTTTTT. This sequence encodes CSVARARTGELFF.

The gene calls are TRBV7-3 and TRBJ2-7; tentative D call: TRBD1 (5 bases). Germline-derived CDR1 and CDR2 are SGHTA and FQGTGA. The CDR3 consists of 13 residues. Deletions cut 8 bases from V and 4 bases from J, with 15 bases between. This chain's CDR3 is CASSKGQGYEQYF. In nucleotides, the CDR3 is TGTGCCAGCTCGAAAGGCCAGGGTTACGAGCAGTACTTC.

The chain recombines TRBV13 with TRBJ2-5; 10 positions agree with TRBD1. Germline-derived CDR1 and CDR2 are PRHDT and FYEKMQ (reference sequence). The CDR3 is 14 residues long. J was trimmed by 5 bases and V by 5 bases; bases with no gene match: 5. CDR3 sequence reads: CASSRGQGIETQYF. In nucleotides, the CDR3 is TGTGCCAGCAGCCGGGGACAGGGGATTGAGACCCAGTACTTC.

The chain couples TRBV27 to TRBJ2-3; D possibly corresponds to TRBD1 (5 bases). CDR1 and CDR2 from the germline V gene are MNHEY and SMNVEV (reference sequence). The CDR3 is 14 residues long. The V end lost 7 bases, the J end lost 5 bases, and 16 bases lay between the germline ends. The CDR3 spells CASTHRPGEDTQYF. CDR3 bases: TGTGCCAGCACCCACAGGCCGGGCGAAGATACGCAGTATTTT.

The chain combines TRBV7-2 with TRBJ2-7, with D perhaps TRBD1 (5 bases). The CDR3 extends over 15 amino acids. V was shortened by 3 bases and J by 2 bases, with 14 bases between the two germline ends. CDR1 and CDR2 (germline): SGHTA, FQGNSA. This chain's CDR3 is CASSLELTDTYEQYF. The CDR3 coding sequence is TGTGCCAGCAGCTTGGAATTGACAGACACCTACGAGCAGTACTTC.

This chain joins TRBV27 and TRBJ2-7; 14 bases fit TRBD2. The germline CDR1 and CDR2 sequences are MNHEY and SMNVEV (reference sequence). The CDR3 loop spans 18 amino acids. Losses at the gene ends were 5 bases for V and 0 bases for J; bases not matched to a gene: 9. The CDR3 spells CASSIAGTSGGTSYEQYF. Written as DNA, the CDR3 is TGTGCCAGCAGTATCGCCGGGACTAGCGGGGGAACCTCCTACGAGCAGTACTTC.

The CDR3 protein is CASSGDTAYGYTF. In DNA form, the CDR3 reads TGTGCCAGCAGCGGTGACACCGCCTATGGCTACACCTTC. The chain has TRBV6-1 and TRBJ1-2, with D uncertain. The germline CDR1 and CDR2 sequences are MNHNS and SASEGT. Trimming left V 6 bases short and J 4 bases short, with 12 bases between. The CDR3 extends over 13 amino acids.

This rearrangement joins TRBV27 to TRBJ2-5, with D possibly TRBD1 on 5 matching bases. V was clipped by 4 bases and J by 0 bases, with 9 bases between them. The CDR3 is 14 amino acids. CDR1 and CDR2 (germline): MNHEY, SMNVEV (reference sequence). The CDR3 region is CASSSAGYQETQYF. CDR3 DNA sequence: TGTGCCAGCAGTTCAGCAGGGTACCAAGAGACCCAGTACTTC.

The V gene is TRBV4-2, the J gene TRBJ2-1, with D possibly TRBD1 on 5 matching bases. Per germline, CDR1 LGHNA and CDR2 YNFKEQ. This CDR3 has 15 residues. V was shortened by 0 bases and J by 2 bases, with 8 bases between the two germline ends. The CDR3 sequence: CASSQEIGAYNEQFF. The CDR3 DNA sequence: TGTGCCAGCAGCCAAGAAATAGGGGCCTACAATGAGCAGTTCTTC.

The V and J genes are TRBV7-2 and TRBJ2-7; 8 nucleotides line up with TRBD1. V lost 1 base and J lost 2; bases outside the gene matches: 4. Germline CDR1 SGHTA, CDR2 FQGNSA. The CDR3 has 15 amino acids. The CDR3 sequence is CASSLGTGLAYEQYF. The CDR3, as DNA: TGTGCCAGCAGCTTAGGGACAGGGCTGGCCTACGAGCAGTACTTC.

The chain carries TRBV27 and TRBJ2-1; a possible D gene is TRBD1 (6 bases). Germline CDR1 is MNHEY and CDR2 is SMNVEV (reference sequence). The CDR3 extends over 14 amino acids. Trimming took off 3 bases at V and 9 bases at J, with 15 bases between the two ends. CDR3 protein: CASSLVAGAIEQFF. Here the CDR3 DNA reads TGTGCCAGCAGTTTGGTCGCAGGGGCCATTGAGCAGTTCTTC.

The chain couples TRBV7-6 to TRBJ2-3; D might be TRBD1 (6 bases). This CDR3 has 18 amino acids. V was cut by 5 bases and J by 5 bases, with 26 bases left in between. Germline loops: CDR1 SGHVS, CDR2 FNYEAQ. The CDR3 DNA reads TGTGCCAGCAGCGAGGACCTGATGGGGGCAAGTTTGAAAGATACGCAGTATTTT. Translating gives CASSEDLMGASLKDTQYF.

The rearrangement joins TRBV13 to TRBJ1-3; D gene unclear. V was shortened by 3 bases and J by 2 bases, with 14 bases between the two germline ends. This CDR3 has 16 amino acids. Germline CDR1 PRHDT, CDR2 FYEKMQ (reference sequence). CDR3 loop: CASSLNPEGAGNTIYF. The CDR3 region has the DNA TGTGCCAGCAGCTTGAATCCCGAGGGCGCTGGAAACACCATATATTTT.

The V call is TRBV5-1, the J call TRBJ2-1; 11 bases fit TRBD2. From germline, CDR1 is SGHRS and CDR2 YFSETQ. This CDR3 contains 18 residues. V dropped 0 bases and J dropped 8; count of bases not matched to a gene: 13. The CDR3 DNA is TGCGCCAGCAGCTTGGTTGCGATGGGTAGCGGGAGGGCCTATGAGCAGTTCTTC. Its protein product is CASSLVAMGSGRAYEQFF.

This sequence joins TRBV28 and TRBJ2-7; D might be TRBD1 (5 bases). Germline lookup yields CDR1 MDHEN and CDR2 SYDVKM. Deletions cut 3 bases from V and 2 bases from J, with 23 bases between. CDR3 size: 18 residues. CDR3 coding DNA: TGTGCCAGCAGTTTTGATTCGGTAGGGGCGATCTCGCCCTACGAGCAGTACTTC. Translation gives CASSFDSVGAISPYEQYF.

A few counts support this clone. V is TRBV21-1 and J is TRBJ2-7; TRBD1 was called by the table and not checked on the DNA. TRBV21-1 has pseudogene status. The CDR3 extends over 14 amino acids. The CDR3 here is CASSKHAGLYEQYF. CDR3 bases: TGTGCCAGCAGCAAGCATGCAGGGCTCTACGAGCAGTACTTC.